This TCR beta chain was found in a study of breast tumors, draining lymph nodes, adjacent tissues. TCRdb itself ran the multiplex PCR reads through MiXCR, one entry per CDR3 protein. The table records some 65,000 distinct CDR3 sequences, approximately 40% of them present only once. Regarding this clonotype: The antigen remains undetermined.

Study results and caveats: Findings are consistent with lymph node origin and intratumoral expansion of most tumor T cells.

V was cut by 4 bases and J by 7 bases, with 21 bases left in between. Germline V gives CDR1 SGHRS, CDR2 YFSETQ. CDR3 length: 16 residues. This sequence originates from a female donor with breast cancer. Some clones in this sample may be carry-over from other donors' samples. The sequencing input was breast tumor tissue. The V and J genes are TRBV5-1 and TRBJ1-5, with a weak D call TRBD1 (6 bases). The CDR3 region is CASSLGTTPNEQPQHF. Here the CDR3 DNA reads TGCGCCAGCAGCCTGGGGACAACGCCAAATGAGCAGCCCCAGCATTTT.